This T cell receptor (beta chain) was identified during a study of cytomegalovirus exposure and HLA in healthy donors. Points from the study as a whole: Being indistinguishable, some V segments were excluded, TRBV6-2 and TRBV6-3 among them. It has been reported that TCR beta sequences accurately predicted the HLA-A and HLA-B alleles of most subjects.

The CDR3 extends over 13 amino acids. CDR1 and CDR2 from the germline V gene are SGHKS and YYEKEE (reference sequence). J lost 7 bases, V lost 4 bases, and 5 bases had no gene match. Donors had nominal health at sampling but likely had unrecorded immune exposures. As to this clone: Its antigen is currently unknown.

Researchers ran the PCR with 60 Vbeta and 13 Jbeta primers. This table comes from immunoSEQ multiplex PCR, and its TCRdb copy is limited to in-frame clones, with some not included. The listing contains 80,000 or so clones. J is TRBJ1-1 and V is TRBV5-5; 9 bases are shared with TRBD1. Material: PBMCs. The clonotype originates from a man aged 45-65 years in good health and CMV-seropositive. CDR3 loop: CASSPGQGGEAFF. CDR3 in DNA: TGTGCCAGCAGCCCGGGACAGGGAGGTGAAGCTTTCTTT.